What follows are 29 T cell receptor beta chains derived from one specimen sequenced in a study of low-dose radiotherapy and immunotherapy resistance in tumors. The time point: before trial treatment. TRAV- and TRBV-specific primers primed first-strand cDNA, covering alpha and beta chains. Over roughly 18 PCR cycles, TCRs were amplified from a constant-region primer and V-primer adapter. TCRdb fed the reads into MiXCR, producing one record per CDR3 protein. Altogether roughly 54,000 distinct CDR3 sequences are present, roughly 24% being singletons, with the ten largest covering about 6%. Specimen: PBMCs, collected before treatment. Receptor source: a male donor with prostate cancer.

V is TRBV25-1 and J is TRBJ2-2; D unresolved. Trimming cost V 3 bases and J 1 base, with 6 bases left between them. CDR3 length: 14 residues. Germline lookup yields CDR1 MGHDK and CDR2 SYGVNS. The CDR3 DNA is TGTGCCAGCAGTGATTGGCGGAACACCGGGGAGCTGTTTTTT. Protein: CASSDWRNTGELFF.

This clonotype has a handful of counts. A read error is the likely source, as a far larger clone sits one nucleotide away. The gene calls are TRBV6-6 and TRBJ2-1; TRBD1 is a possible D gene (6 bases). V lost 9 bases and J lost 0, with 12 bases in between. The CDR3 runs to 14 residues. Germline lookup yields CDR1 MNHNY and CDR2 SVGAGI (reference sequence). The CDR3 protein is CARRGSVSYNEQFF. For the CDR3, the DNA is TGTGCCAGAAGGGGGTCCGTCTCCTACAATGAGCAGTTCTTC.

This clonotype was seen at least ten times. The chain couples TRBV11-2 to TRBJ2-5, with 12 bases identical to TRBD2. With V trimmed by 5 bases and J by 5 bases, 9 bases remained unmatched. The length of the CDR3 is 16 residues. CDR1 SGHAT and CDR2 FQNNGV come from the germline V gene. The CDR3 is CASSVSSGGARETQYF. The DNA for the CDR3 is TGTGCCAGCAGCGTTTCTAGCGGGGGGGCCCGGGAGACCCAGTACTTC.

This clonotype showed up many times. CDR3 loop: CAISDIQGQGTDTQYF. For the CDR3, the DNA is TGTGCCATCAGTGACATCCAGGGACAGGGCACAGATACGCAGTATTTT. The chain joins TRBV10-3 to TRBJ2-3; 8 nucleotides agree with TRBD1. The CDR3 extends over 16 amino acids. V shed 3 bases, J shed 1 base, and the junction held 6 bases outside the gene matches. Germline V CDR1 and CDR2: ENHRY, SYGVKD.

This clonotype was observed many times. V and J are TRBV30 and TRBJ2-3; D remains ambiguous. CDR1 and CDR2 (germline): GTSNPN, SVGIG (reference sequence). V lost 0 bases and J lost 0, with 10 bases in between. The CDR3 is 15 amino acids. The CDR3 region is CAWSVRATSTDTQYF. The CDR3 nucleotides are TGTGCCTGGAGTGTACGAGCGACCAGCACAGATACGCAGTATTTT.

The rearrangement joins TRBV15 to TRBJ2-7; TRBD1 matches at 9 bases. CDR1 LNHNV and CDR2 YYDKDF come from the germline V gene (reference sequence). This CDR3 has 15 residues. Unmatched junction bases numbered 11, after V lost 5 bases and J lost 6 bases. The CDR3 coding sequence is TGTGCCACCAGCGGACCGGGGACAGGGTGTCGCGAGCAGTACTTC. This gives the protein CATSGPGTGCREQYF.

This clonotype was observed many times. The gene calls are TRBV5-4 and TRBJ2-2; 9 nucleotides agree with TRBD1. The J segment lost 3 bases and the V segment lost 4 bases, leaving 4 bases of the junction unmatched. Per the germline V gene, CDR1 is SGHNT and CDR2 is YYREEE (reference sequence). This CDR3 spans 15 amino acids. Written as DNA, the CDR3 is TGTGCCAGCAGCCCCCGGACAGGGGACACCGGGGAGCTGTTTTTT. This codes for CASSPRTGDTGELFF.

Only a few counts were recorded for this clonotype. The V call is TRBV27, the J call TRBJ1-1, with D hard to call. This CDR3 is built from 14 residues. Germline V gene lookup returns CDR1 MNHEY and CDR2 SMNVEV (reference sequence). V was trimmed by 5 bases and J by 3 bases, leaving 13 bases between them. The CDR3 region is CASSHGYGHTEAFF. CDR3 nucleotide sequence: TGTGCCAGCAGTCACGGCTATGGACACACTGAAGCTTTCTTT.

This clonotype has at least ten counts. At one end the junction does not follow the germline gene, possibly because of a read error. This rearrangement joins TRBV5-3 to TRBJ2-7; TRBD2 matches 8 bases. TRBV5-3 is an ORF for which the function is uncertain. The CDR3 is 16 residues long. CDR3 protein: CASSLAQREIPHEQYF. The CDR3 coding sequence is TGTGCCAGCAGCTTGGCCCAGCGGGAGATCCCCCACGAGCAGTACTTC.

This clonotype was seen ten or more times. The rearrangement joins TRBV7-9 to TRBJ2-2, with 7 nucleotides matching TRBD2. The germline V gene encodes CDR1 SEHNR and CDR2 FQNEAQ (reference sequence). V gave up 4 bases and J gave up 4 bases; unmatched junction bases: 6. This CDR3 spans 15 amino acids. The CDR3: CASSSPRGVTGELFF. CDR3 sequence (DNA): TGTGCCAGCAGCTCCCCTCGGGGGGTCACCGGGGAGCTGTTTTTT. The full variable domain, in which reference TRBV7-9 and TRBJ2-2 provide the parts outside the CDR3, is DTGVSQNPRHKITKRGQNVTFRCDPISEHNRLYWYRQTLGQGPEFLTYFQNEAQLEKSRLLSDRFSAERPKGSFSTLEIQRTEQGDSAMYLCASSSPRGVTGELFFGEGSRLTVL.

This clonotype was detected many times. The chain combines TRBV12-3 or TRBV12-4 with TRBJ2-7; D remains unclear. The CDR3 is 15 amino acids. The germline V and J ends were trimmed by 3 bases and 0 bases, with 12 bases remaining between them. This CDR3 is CASSLRSAASYEQYF. CDR3 coding DNA: TGTGCCAGCAGTTTGCGGTCGGCAGCCTCCTACGAGCAGTACTTC.

The chain is built from TRBV2 and TRBJ1-2, with TRBD1 matching 7 bases. This CDR3 contains 13 residues. Germline trimming cut 6 bases from V and 4 bases from J; bases unmatched to any gene: 5. Germline CDR1 SNHLY, CDR2 FYNNEI. CDR3 sequence reads: CASRETGPYGYTF. As DNA, the CDR3 is TGTGCCAGCAGGGAGACAGGGCCCTATGGCTACACCTTC.

This clonotype showed up many times. The gene calls are TRBV6-6 and TRBJ2-3; possible D gene TRBD1, 5 bases. Trimming removed 11 bases at V and 5 bases at J, with 11 bases between. CDR1 is MNHNY and CDR2 is SVGAGI in the germline V gene (reference sequence). CDR3 length: 11 amino acids. CDR3 sequence: CAASRGDTQYF. As DNA, the CDR3 is TGTGCCGCATCAAGGGGAGATACGCAGTATTTT.

This clonotype was counted at least ten times. This chain joins TRBV5-1 and TRBJ2-7; D ambiguous. This CDR3 is built from 17 residues. In germline, CDR1 is SGHRS, CDR2 YFSETQ. The V end was cut by 0 bases, the J end by 0 bases, with 16 bases between. The CDR3 region is CASSLGHGGPSSYEQYF. The DNA of the CDR3 is TGCGCCAGCAGCTTGGGACACGGCGGTCCGAGCTCCTACGAGCAGTACTTC.

This clonotype is classed as medium-sized. The chain links TRBV28 to TRBJ2-7; D perhaps matches TRBD2 (5 bases). V was trimmed by 3 bases and J by 1 base, leaving 7 bases between them. This CDR3 spans 13 amino acids. CDR1 is MDHEN and CDR2 is SYDVKM in the germline V gene. The CDR3 region is CASSLGGSYEQYF. In DNA form, the CDR3 reads TGTGCCAGCAGTTTGGGCGGGTCCTACGAGCAGTACTTC.

The chain is built from TRBV29-1 and TRBJ2-5; TRBD1 might be the D (7 bases). The CDR3 covers 14 residues. Trimming pared 5 bases from V and 4 bases from J, leaving 17 bases between. CDR1 and CDR2 from the germline V gene are SQVTM and ANQGSEA. For the CDR3, the DNA is TGCAGCGTTACCACAGGGGAAGCGGGAGAGACCCAGTACTTC. Its protein product is CSVTTGEAGETQYF.

The chain combines TRBV24-1 with TRBJ1-2; TRBD1 might be the D (5 bases). The germline CDR1 and CDR2 sequences are KGHDR and SFDVKD. This CDR3 has 13 residues. V shed 6 bases and J shed 4 bases, with 11 bases lying between them. The CDR3 reads CATSKPGPYGYTF. The CDR3 bases are TGTGCCACCAGTAAACCGGGGCCCTATGGCTACACCTTC.

This clonotype was detected many times. The chain joins TRBV9 to TRBJ2-3, with TRBD2 matching 8 bases. CDR1 is SGDLS, CDR2 YYNGEE, per germline. The CDR3 sequence is 15 residues long. The V and J ends lost 2 bases and 0 bases, in that order; junction bases with no gene match: 2. The CDR3 reads CASSVSGKSTDTQYF. The CDR3 DNA reads as TGTGCCAGCAGCGTTAGCGGGAAGAGCACAGATACGCAGTATTTT. Based on the CDR3 plus reference TRBV9 and TRBJ2-3, the full variable domain is DSGVTQTPKHLITATGQRVTLRCSPRSGDLSVYWYQQSLDQGLQFLIQYYNGEERAKGNILERFSAQQFPDLHSELNLSSLELGDSALYFCASSVSGKSTDTQYFGPGTRLTVL.

Many counts were recorded for this clonotype. This chain joins TRBV4-1 and TRBJ2-7; 7 nucleotides match TRBD2. This CDR3 comprises 16 residues. V lost 1 base and J lost 1; bases outside the gene matches: 7. Germline V CDR1 and CDR2: MGHRA, YSYEKL. The CDR3 DNA sequence: TGCGCCAGCAGCCAAGTGAGCGGGGTCGGGTCCTACGAGCAGTACTTC. It is translated as CASSQVSGVGSYEQYF.

In this sample, this clonotype turned up many times. The V call is TRBV27, the J call TRBJ2-7; D perhaps matches TRBD2 (5 bases). The CDR3 runs 15 residues. Germline V gene sequence: CDR1 MNHEY, CDR2 SMNVEV (reference sequence). The V gene lost 7 bases and the J gene lost 0 bases, with 16 bases spanning the gap. CDR3 nucleotides: TGTGCCAGCAATAAGGCTAGCCCTGCCTCCTACGAGCAGTACTTC. Its translation: CASNKASPASYEQYF.

In regard to this clonotype: Being one base from a much bigger clone, this may be a read error. The genes are TRBV7-8 and TRBJ2-7, with 9 nucleotides matching TRBD2. This CDR3 has 15 residues. CDR1 SGHVS and CDR2 FQNEAQ come from the germline V gene. V gave up 6 bases and J gave up 7 bases; unmatched junction bases: 13. The CDR3 sequence is CASSPPLAGNNEQYF. CDR3 coding DNA: TGTGCCAGCAGTCCACCCCTAGCGGGAAACAATGAGCAGTACTTC.

This clonotype appeared a single time. The CDR3 DNA reads TGCCAGCGGGGGGGGATAAACGAGCAGTACTTC. This encodes CQRGGINEQYF. The chain combines TRBV4-3 with TRBJ2-7, with 10 nucleotides matching TRBD2. Germline CDR1 reads LGHNA; CDR2 reads YSLEER. This CDR3 has 11 residues.

Ten or more counts support this clonotype. J is TRBJ2-1 and V is TRBV19, with D tentatively TRBD2 (5 bases). The CDR3 runs to 12 residues. The V and J ends lost 7 bases and 4 bases respectively, with 8 bases between them. Germline lookup yields CDR1 LNHDA and CDR2 SQIVND (reference sequence). In DNA, the CDR3 is TGTGCCAGTACTGGGAGATACAATGAGCAGTTCTTC. This translates into CASTGRYNEQFF.

The table lists this clonotype with many counts. The rearrangement links TRBV18 to TRBJ2-5; D might be TRBD1 (6 bases). Germline lookup yields CDR1 KGHSH and CDR2 LQKENI. Trimming cost V 1 base and J 4 bases, with 16 bases left between them. The CDR3 length is 16 residues. The CDR3 loop reads CASSPQPPGQGETQYF. The CDR3 DNA follows: TGTGCCAGCTCACCACAACCCCCGGGACAAGGAGAGACCCAGTACTTC.

On this clonotype itself: With a much larger clone just one base away, this may be a read error. The chain couples TRBV5-1 to TRBJ2-1, with 7 bases identical to TRBD2. The CDR3 runs 15 residues. Unmatched junction bases numbered 15, after V lost 5 bases and J lost 10 bases. From germline, CDR1 is SGHRS and CDR2 YFSETQ. The CDR3 coding sequence is TGCGCCAGCAGGTCGGTCGCAGCGGGATCTTACGAGCAGTTCTTC. This codes for CASRSVAAGSYEQFF.

By share, this clonotype counts as large. The rearrangement links TRBV12-3 or TRBV12-4 to TRBJ2-3, with D unresolved. V lost 0 bases, J lost 0 bases, and 7 bases lay in between. The CDR3 contains 15 residues. CDR3 protein: CASSLAFPSTDTQYF. Written as DNA, the CDR3 is TGTGCCAGCAGTTTAGCGTTTCCTAGCACAGATACGCAGTATTTT.

This clonotype is classed as medium-sized. The J gene is TRBJ2-1, the V gene TRBV10-2; 7 bases line up with TRBD2. The CDR3 extends over 14 amino acids. Germline loops: CDR1 WSHSY, CDR2 SAAADI. J was trimmed by 6 bases and V by 8 bases; bases with no gene match: 10. CDR3 sequence: CASVPGGSTNEQFF. Here the CDR3 DNA reads TGCGCCAGCGTCCCCGGCGGGAGTACCAATGAGCAGTTCTTC.

This clonotype was counted a few times. The gene calls are TRBV15 and TRBJ2-3; D is uncertain. The CDR3 extends over 14 amino acids. CDR1 is LNHNV and CDR2 is YYDKDF in the germline V gene (reference sequence). Between the trimmed V and J ends, which lost 3 bases and 6 bases, there was a span of 13 bases. The CDR3 spells CATSRRTTVDTQYF. The CDR3 DNA is TGTGCCACCAGCAGGCGGACCACAGTGGATACGCAGTATTTT.

There are many counts of this clonotype. The chain combines TRBV5-1 with TRBJ2-7; 8 bases align to TRBD1. V shed 4 bases, J shed 3 bases, and the junction held 12 bases outside the gene matches. The V gene's germline CDR1 is SGHRS and CDR2 YFSETQ. This CDR3 has 16 amino acids. CDR3 DNA: TGCGCCAGCAGCAGCCGGACCGGGACAGGAGTCTACGAGCAGTACTTC. As protein: CASSSRTGTGVYEQYF.